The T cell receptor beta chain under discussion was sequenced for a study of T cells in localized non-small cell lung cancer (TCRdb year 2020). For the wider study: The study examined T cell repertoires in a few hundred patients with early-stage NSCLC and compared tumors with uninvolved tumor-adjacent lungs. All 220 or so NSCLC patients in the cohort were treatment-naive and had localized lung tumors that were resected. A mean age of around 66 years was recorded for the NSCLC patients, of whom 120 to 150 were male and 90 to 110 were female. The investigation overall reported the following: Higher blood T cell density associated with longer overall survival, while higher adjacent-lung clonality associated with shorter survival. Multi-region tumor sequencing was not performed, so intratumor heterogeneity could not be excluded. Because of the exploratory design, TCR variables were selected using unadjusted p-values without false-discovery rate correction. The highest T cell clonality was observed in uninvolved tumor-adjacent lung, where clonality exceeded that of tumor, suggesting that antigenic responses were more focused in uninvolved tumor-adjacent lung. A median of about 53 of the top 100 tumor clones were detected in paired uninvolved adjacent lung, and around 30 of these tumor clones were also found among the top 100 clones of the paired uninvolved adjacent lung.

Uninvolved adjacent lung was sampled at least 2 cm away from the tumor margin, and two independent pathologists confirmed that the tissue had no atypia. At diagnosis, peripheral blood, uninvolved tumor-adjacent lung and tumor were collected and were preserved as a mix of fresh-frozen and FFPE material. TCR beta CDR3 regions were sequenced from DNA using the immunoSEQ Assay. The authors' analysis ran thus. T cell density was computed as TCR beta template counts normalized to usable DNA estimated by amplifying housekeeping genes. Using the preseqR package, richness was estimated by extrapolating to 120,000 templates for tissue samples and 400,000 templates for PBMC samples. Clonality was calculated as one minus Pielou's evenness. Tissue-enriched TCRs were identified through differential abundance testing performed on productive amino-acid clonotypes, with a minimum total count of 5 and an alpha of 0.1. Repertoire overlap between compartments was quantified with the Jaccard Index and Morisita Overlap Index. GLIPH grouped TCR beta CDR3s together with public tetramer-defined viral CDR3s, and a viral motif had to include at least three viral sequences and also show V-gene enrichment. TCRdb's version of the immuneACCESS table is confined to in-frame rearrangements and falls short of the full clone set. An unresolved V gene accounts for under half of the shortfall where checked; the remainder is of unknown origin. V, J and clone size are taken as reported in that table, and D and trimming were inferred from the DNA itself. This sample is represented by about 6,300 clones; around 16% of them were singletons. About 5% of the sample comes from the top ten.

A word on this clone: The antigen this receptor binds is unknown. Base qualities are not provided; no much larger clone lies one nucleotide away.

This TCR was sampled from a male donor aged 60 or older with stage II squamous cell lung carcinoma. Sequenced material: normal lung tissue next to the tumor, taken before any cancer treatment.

The CDR3 sequence is CASSLQSAGNTIYF. The bases are TGTGCCAGCAGCTTACAAAGTGCTGGAAACACCATATATTTT. Rearrangement joined TRBV11-3 to TRBJ1-3; too little of a D gene remains to name it. In the germline V gene, CDR1 corresponds to SGHNT and CDR2 to YENEEA. V and J are truncated by 2 bases and 2 bases respectively, leaving an intervening sequence of 7 bases. From cysteine to phenylalanine, the CDR3 is 14 amino acids long. CDR3 DNA only is kept here, 42 bases in frame from base 1.